Below, 15 T cell receptor beta chains from the same sample are listed, as sequenced in a study of blood T cell repertoires in COVID-19. TCRdb's table, derived via immunoSEQ multiplex PCR, lists solely in-frame clones and lacks some. Found here are 250,000 to 350,000 clones, around 85% of them singletons; the top ten hold about 1.5%. The sequenced sample consisted of peripheral blood. The receptors stem from a human donor with COVID-19, enrolled during active disease. The donor label of this sample is uncertain.

V and J are TRBV20-1 and TRBJ2-7, with unresolved D. The germline V gene encodes CDR1 DFQATT and CDR2 SNEGSKA (reference sequence). CDR3 size: 16 residues. Trimming took 3 bases from V and 2 from J, leaving 20 bases between them. CDR3 protein: CSASNPSEPRAYEQYF. The CDR3 nucleotides are TGCAGTGCTAGTAATCCGAGTGAGCCTAGAGCCTACGAGCAGTACTTC.

As concerns this clone: This CDR3 is also generated by other DNA sequences in the sample. V is TRBV12-3 or TRBV12-4 and J is TRBJ1-1; unclear D gene. V shed 6 bases and J shed 0 bases, with 8 bases lying between them. The CDR3 is made up of 13 amino acids. CDR3 loop: CASSLFMNTEAFF. In DNA, the CDR3 is TGTGCCAGCAGCCTTTTTATGAACACTGAAGCTTTCTTT.

The V and J genes are TRBV9 and TRBJ1-4; 8 bases line up with TRBD1. Germline V gives CDR1 SGDLS, CDR2 YYNGEE. The CDR3 is 17 amino acids. Trimming removed 3 bases from V and 0 bases from J; junction bases left unmatched: 7. The CDR3 is CASSEGTGYATNEKLFF. As DNA, the CDR3 is TGTGCCAGCAGCGAAGGGACAGGCTATGCAACTAATGAAAAACTGTTTTTT.

The CDR3 loop reads CASSTLEDYNSPLHF. The CDR3 region has the DNA TGTGCCAGTAGTACGCTGGAGGATTATAATTCACCCCTCCACTTT. The chain has TRBV19 and TRBJ1-6; D ambiguous. Trimming cost V 4 bases and J 4 bases, with 11 bases left between them. Looked up from germline, CDR1 is LNHDA and CDR2 is SQIVND (reference sequence). The CDR3 is 15 residues long.

This chain links TRBV30 with TRBJ1-2, with no clear D. From germline, CDR1 is GTSNPN and CDR2 SVGIG (reference sequence). This CDR3 has 13 amino acids. Trimming cost V 5 bases and J 2 bases, with 12 bases left between them. In nucleotides, the CDR3 is TGTGCCTGGCGTCGGTCGGGGAACTATGGCTACACCTTC. It translates to CAWRRSGNYGYTF.

This chain uses TRBV30 with TRBJ2-7, with D perhaps matching TRBD1 (6 bases). The CDR3 sequence is 13 residues long. CDR1 and CDR2 (germline): GTSNPN, SVGIG (reference sequence). With 3 bases removed from V and 2 bases from J, the gap between germline ends came to 11 bases. The chain's CDR3 is CAWSRQGPYEQYF. The CDR3 region has the DNA TGTGCCTGGAGCCGGCAGGGGCCCTACGAGCAGTACTTC.

The rearrangement uses TRBV2 and TRBJ2-2; D not certain. CDR3 length equals 15 residues. Germline CDR1 and CDR2: SNHLY and FYNNEI. The V end lost 4 bases, the J end lost 2 bases, and 11 bases lay between the germline ends. The CDR3 region is CASSVMAANTGELFF. DNA of the CDR3: TGTGCCAGCAGTGTTATGGCGGCTAACACCGGGGAGCTGTTTTTT.

The chain joins TRBV28 to TRBJ2-5; tentatively, D is TRBD2 (5 bases). V dropped 10 bases and J dropped 5 bases, with 20 bases sitting between them. The CDR3 is 14 residues long. Germline loops: CDR1 MDHEN, CDR2 SYDVKM. The CDR3 nucleotides are TGTGCCACCCTAGAGGGATCCCGAGGGGAGACCCAGTACTTC. It is translated as CATLEGSRGETQYF.

This rearrangement joins TRBV10-3 to TRBJ2-3, with 9 bases matching TRBD1. The CDR3 sequence is 14 residues long. The V segment lost 10 bases and the J segment 3 bases; nucleotides outside the gene matches: 8. CDR1 ENHRY and CDR2 SYGVKD come from the germline V gene. CDR3 in DNA: TGTGCCACCTCCCGGGACAGGGAAACAGATACGCAGTATTTT. Residues: CATSRDRETDTQYF.

This CDR3 reads CASSYDSNYQPQHF. CDR3 nucleotide sequence: TGTGCCAGCAGTTACGACAGCAATTATCAGCCCCAGCATTTT. V and J are TRBV6-5 and TRBJ1-5; D might be TRBD1 (5 bases). V lost 2 bases, J lost 5 bases, and 10 bases lay in between. Per germline, CDR1 MNHEY and CDR2 SVGAGI. CDR3 length equals 14 residues.

The CDR3 loop is CASSISGRAYEQYF. CDR3 bases: TGTGCCAGCAGTATCAGCGGGAGGGCGTACGAGCAGTACTTC. This rearrangement joins TRBV27 to TRBJ2-7; TRBD2 aligns across 10 bases. The CDR3 has 14 amino acids. Germline trimming cut 5 bases from V and 4 bases from J; bases unmatched to any gene: 5. The germline V gene encodes CDR1 MNHEY and CDR2 SMNVEV (reference sequence).

DNA of the CDR3: TGTGCCAGTAGTATTGGGCTTTTCTCTGGGGCCAACGTCCTGACTTTC. This encodes CASSIGLFSGANVLTF. The V gene is TRBV19, the J gene TRBJ2-6, with D hard to call. Trimming stripped 3 bases from V and 0 bases from J, with 9 bases between. The germline CDR1 and CDR2 sequences are LNHDA and SQIVND (reference sequence). The CDR3 length is 16 residues.

The chain is built from TRBV10-2 and TRBJ1-5; D is possibly TRBD1 (6 bases). The CDR3 runs 14 residues. Germline lookup yields CDR1 WSHSY and CDR2 SAAADI. Trimming cost V 6 bases and J 0 bases, with 9 bases left between them. CDR3 sequence reads: CASSDRSSNQPQHF. The CDR3 bases are TGCGCCAGCAGCGACAGGAGTAGCAATCAGCCCCAGCATTTT.

V usage is TRBV7-3 and J usage is TRBJ2-2; 15 nucleotides match TRBD2. The germline CDR1 and CDR2 sequences are SGHTA and FQGTGA. With V trimmed by 5 bases and J by 7 bases, 5 bases remained unmatched. This CDR3 region has 16 residues. As DNA, the CDR3 is TGTGCCAGCAGCCTCGGACTAGCGGGAGGGAGCGGGGAGCTGTTTTTT. Translating it yields CASSLGLAGGSGELFF.

The chain recombines TRBV3-1 (or the pseudogene TRBV3-2) with TRBJ2-7; TRBD2 matches 8 bases. V gave up 4 bases and J gave up 4 bases; unmatched junction bases: 18. The CDR3 has 18 amino acids. CDR1 is LGHDT and CDR2 is YNNKEL in the germline V gene (reference sequence). The CDR3 DNA follows: TGTGCCAGCAGCCCCTGGTTAGCGGGATACGGTAGACTTTACGAGCAGTACTTC. It codes for CASSPWLAGYGRLYEQYF.